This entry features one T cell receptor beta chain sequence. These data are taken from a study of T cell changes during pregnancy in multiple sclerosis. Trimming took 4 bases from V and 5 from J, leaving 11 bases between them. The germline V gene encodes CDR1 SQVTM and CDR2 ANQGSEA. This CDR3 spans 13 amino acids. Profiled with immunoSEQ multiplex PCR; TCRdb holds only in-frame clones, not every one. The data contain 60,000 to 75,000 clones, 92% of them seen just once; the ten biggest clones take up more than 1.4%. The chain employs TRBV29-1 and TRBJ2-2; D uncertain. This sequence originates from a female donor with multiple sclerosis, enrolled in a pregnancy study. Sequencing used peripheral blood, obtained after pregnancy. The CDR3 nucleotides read TGCAGCGTTGCTAGTCGCTTGACCGGGGAGCTGTTTTTT. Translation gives CSVASRLTGELFF.